Given below is one T cell receptor (beta chain) in context. Germline V gene sequence: CDR1 MNHEY, CDR2 SVGAGI. Trimming cost V 0 bases and J 4 bases, with 13 bases left between them. The CDR3 loop spans 15 amino acids. The sample originates from a study of cytomegalovirus exposure and HLA in healthy donors. Primers for the PCR totalled 60 Vbeta and 13 Jbeta. Profiled with immunoSEQ multiplex PCR; TCRdb holds only in-frame clones, not every one. The sample records about 62,000 clones, around 87% being singletons. The sequenced sample consisted of PBMCs. The gene calls are TRBV6-5 and TRBJ2-7; D unresolved. This TCR derives from a man between 18 and 35 years old in good health and CMV-seronegative. CDR3 nucleotide sequence: TGTGCCAGCAGTTACTCCGGTGAGGCAGTTTACGAGCAGTACTTC. Translating it yields CASSYSGEAVYEQYF.